This T cell receptor beta chain was recorded in a study of T cells expressing NK-cell markers. Study results and caveats: Each of 6 or 7 donors carried dominant NKG2C+ clonotypes accounting for roughly 1.0-7.0% of CD8+ T cells.

5'RACE template switching with UMIs produced the TCR beta cDNA. Each CDR3 protein gets one entry in TCRdb, which reprocessed the 5' RACE reads and gives no DNA. The sample has 400,000 to 550,000 distinct CDR3 sequences; the top ten hold about 7.1%. Comment on this clonotype: No antigen is known for it.

Sequenced: blood T cells: a sorted CD56 or NKG2C T cell subset, CD4+ or CD8+ T cells, or bulk PBMC T cells (not recorded which). The sequence was obtained from a woman between 18 and 70 years old in good health.

This chain's CDR3 is CASSEYPRATSEQYF. V is TRBV25-1 and J is TRBJ2-7; the TRBD2 assignment by TCRdb is unverifiable without DNA. The CDR3 has 15 amino acids. Germline V gene lookup returns CDR1 MGHDK and CDR2 SYGVNS.